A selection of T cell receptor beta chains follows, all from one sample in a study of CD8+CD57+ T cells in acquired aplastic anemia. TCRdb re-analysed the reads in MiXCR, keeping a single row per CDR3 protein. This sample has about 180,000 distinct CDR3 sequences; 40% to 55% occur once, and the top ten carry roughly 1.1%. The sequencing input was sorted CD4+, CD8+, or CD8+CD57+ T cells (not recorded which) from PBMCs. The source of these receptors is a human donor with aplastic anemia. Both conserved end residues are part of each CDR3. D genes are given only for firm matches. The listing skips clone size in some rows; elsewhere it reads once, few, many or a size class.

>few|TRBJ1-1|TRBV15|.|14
CATSRPTGNTEAFF
TGTGCCACCAGCAGACCGACAGGGAACACTGAAGCTTTCTTT
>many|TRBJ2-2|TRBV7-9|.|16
CASSLALGANTGELFF
TGTGCCAGCAGCTTAGCGCTGGGGGCCAACACCGGGGAGCTGTTTTTT
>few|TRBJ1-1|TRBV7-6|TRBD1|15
CASSLETGVSTEAFF
TGTGCCAGCAGCTTAGAAACAGGGGTGAGCACTGAAGCTTTCTTT
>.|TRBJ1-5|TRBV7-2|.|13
CASSPQFGQPQHF
TGTGCCAGCAGCCCCCAATTCGGCCAGCCCCAGCATTTT
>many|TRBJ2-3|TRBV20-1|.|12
CSAREGESTQYF
TGCAGTGCTAGAGAGGGCGAATCTACGCAGTATTTT
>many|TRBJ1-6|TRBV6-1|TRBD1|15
CASLPSGGSNSPLHF
TGTGCCAGCCTTCCCTCAGGGGGAAGTAATTCACCCCTCCACTTT
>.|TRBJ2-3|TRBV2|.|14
CASSESRTVGEQYF
TGTGCCAGCAGTGAAAGTCGTACAGTCGGCGAGCAGTATTTT
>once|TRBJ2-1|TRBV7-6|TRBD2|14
CASRLAGVRNEQFF
TGTGCCAGCAGACTAGCGGGAGTACGCAATGAGCAGTTCTTC
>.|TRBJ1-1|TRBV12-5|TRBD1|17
CASGIWGQGKLYTEAFF
TGTGCTAGTGGAATATGGGGACAGGGTAAGTTATACACTGAAGCTTTCTTT
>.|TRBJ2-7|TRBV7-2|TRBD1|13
CASSSGQTYEQYF
TGTGCCAGCAGCTCGGGACAGACCTACGAGCAGTACTTC
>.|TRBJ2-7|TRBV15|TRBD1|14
CATSPNPGQHEQYF
TGTGCCACCAGCCCCAACCCGGGACAGCACGAGCAGTACTTC
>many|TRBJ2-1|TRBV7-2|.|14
CASSSRQTSDEQFF
TGTGCCAGCAGCTCCCGCCAAACTAGTGATGAGCAGTTCTTC
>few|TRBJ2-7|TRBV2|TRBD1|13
CASSVGQGYEQYF
TGTGCCAGCAGTGTGGGACAGGGCTACGAGCAGTACTTC
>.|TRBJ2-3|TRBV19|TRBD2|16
CASSNSGLADTETQYF
TGTGCCAGTAGTAACTCGGGACTAGCGGACACAGAGACGCAGTATTTT
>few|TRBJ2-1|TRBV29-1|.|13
CSVNRDATNEQFF
TGCAGCGTTAATAGGGACGCAACCAATGAGCAGTTCTTC
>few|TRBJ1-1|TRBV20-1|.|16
CSARDPPKDGGTEAFF
TGCAGTGCTAGAGACCCCCCGAAAGACGGGGGCACTGAAGCTTTCTTT
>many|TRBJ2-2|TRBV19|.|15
CASSIDFPLGGELFF
TGTGCCAGTAGTATAGATTTTCCTTTGGGCGGGGAGCTGTTTTTT
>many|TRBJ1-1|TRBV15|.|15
CATSYAYEMNTEAFF
TGTGCCACCAGCTACGCATACGAAATGAACACTGAAGCTTTCTTT
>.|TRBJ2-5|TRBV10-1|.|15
CASSAGRRMEETQYF
TGCGCCAGCAGTGCGGGGCGCCGCATGGAGGAGACCCAGTACTTC
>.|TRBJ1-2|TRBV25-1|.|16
CASSPNYPRGSYGYTF
TGTGCCAGCAGTCCCAATTATCCCCGGGGGAGCTATGGCTACACCTTC
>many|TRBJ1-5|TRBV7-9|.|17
CASSSAGVGDSNQPQHF
TGTGCCAGCAGCTCCGCAGGGGTGGGTGATAGCAATCAGCCCCAGCATTTT
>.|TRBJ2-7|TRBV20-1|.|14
CSAIDREGSYEQYF
TGCAGTGCAATTGACAGGGAGGGCTCCTACGAGCAGTACTTC
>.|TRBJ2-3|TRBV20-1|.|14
CSARGLEYTDTQYF
TGCAGTGCTAGAGGTCTCGAATACACAGATACGCAGTATTTT
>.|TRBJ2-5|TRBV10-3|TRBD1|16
CAISDGLTGGQETQYF
TGTGCCATCAGTGACGGTTTGACAGGGGGGCAAGAGACCCAGTACTTC
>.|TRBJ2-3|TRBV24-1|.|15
CATSGLGGGTDTQYF
TGTGCCACCAGTGGCTTGGGGGGTGGCACAGATACGCAGTATTTT
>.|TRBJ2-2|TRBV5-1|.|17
CVSSFLSWLSDTGELFF
TGCGTCAGCAGCTTCCTTTCGTGGTTAAGTGACACCGGGGAGCTGTTTTTT
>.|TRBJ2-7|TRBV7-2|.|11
CASSYVREQYF
TGTGCCAGCAGCTACGTCCGGGAGCAGTACTTC
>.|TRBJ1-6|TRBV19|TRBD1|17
CASSTSRGQGVGSPLHF
TGTGCCAGTAGTACCTCTCGGGGACAGGGGGTAGGCTCACCCCTCCACTTT
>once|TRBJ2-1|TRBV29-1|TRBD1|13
CSVTGTGYNEQFF
TGCAGCGTAACCGGGACAGGGTACAATGAGCAGTTCTTC
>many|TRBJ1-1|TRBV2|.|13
CASRSGFDTEAFF
TGTGCCAGCAGATCCGGATTTGACACTGAAGCTTTCTTT
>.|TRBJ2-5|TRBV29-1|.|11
CSLAGPGTQYF
TGCAGCTTAGCAGGACCGGGGACCCAGTACTTC
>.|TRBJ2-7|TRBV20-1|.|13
CSARGWKGYERYF
TGCAGTGCTAGAGGTTGGAAGGGCTACGAGCGGTACTTC
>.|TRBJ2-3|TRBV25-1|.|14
CASSRQGIPDTQYF
TGTGCCAGCAGTCGCCAGGGGATACCAGATACGCAGTATTTT
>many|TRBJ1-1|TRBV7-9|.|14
CASSGGALGTEAFF
TGTGCCAGCAGCGGGGGGGCCTTGGGCACTGAAGCTTTCTTT
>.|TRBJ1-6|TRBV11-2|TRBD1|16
CASSSTQGAGNSPLHF
TGTGCCAGCAGCTCTACACAGGGGGCCGGGAATTCACCCCTCCACTTT
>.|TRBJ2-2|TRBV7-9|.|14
CASPGQPNAGELFF
TGTGCCAGCCCCGGACAGCCGAACGCCGGGGAGTTGTTTTTT
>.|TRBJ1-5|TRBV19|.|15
CASSIVPYSNQPQHF
TGTGCCAGTAGTATAGTACCCTATAGCAATCAGCCCCAGCATTTT
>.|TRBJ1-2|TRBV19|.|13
CASSMTADYGYTF
TGTGCCAGTAGTATGACAGCAGACTATGGCTACACCTTC
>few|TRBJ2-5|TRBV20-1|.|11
CSAREQETQYF
TGCAGTGCTAGAGAACAAGAGACCCAGTACTTC
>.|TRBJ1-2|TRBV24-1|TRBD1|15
CATSDPGQSLYGYTF
TGTGCCACCAGTGATCCGGGACAGAGCCTCTATGGCTACACCTTC
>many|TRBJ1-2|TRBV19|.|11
CASERAQGYTF
TGTGCCAGTGAGCGGGCCCAAGGCTACACCTTC
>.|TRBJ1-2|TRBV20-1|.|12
CSASAENYGYTF
TGCAGTGCCAGTGCCGAAAACTATGGCTACACCTTC
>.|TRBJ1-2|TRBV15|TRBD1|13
CATSPQGADGYTF
TGTGCCACCAGCCCGCAGGGGGCGGATGGCTACACCTTC
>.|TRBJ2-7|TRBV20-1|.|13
CSARWSGTYEQYF
TGCAGTGCTAGATGGTCAGGGACCTACGAGCAGTACTTC
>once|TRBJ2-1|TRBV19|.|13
CASSIGGAGEQLF
TGTGCCAGTAGTATAGGGGGGGCCGGGGAGCAGTTATTC
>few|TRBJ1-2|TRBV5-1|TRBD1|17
CASRDGDRGQVNYGYTF
TGCGCCAGCAGGGATGGGGACAGGGGACAGGTTAACTATGGCTACACCTTC
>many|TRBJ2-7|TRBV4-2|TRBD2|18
CASSQEMPAGESSYEQYF
TGTGCCAGCAGCCAAGAAATGCCAGCGGGGGAAAGCTCCTACGAGCAGTACTTC
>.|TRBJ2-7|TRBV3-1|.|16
CASSQLAAGRLYEQYF
TGTGCCAGCAGCCAACTCGCGGCGGGGCGACTATACGAGCAGTACTTC
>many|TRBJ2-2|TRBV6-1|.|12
CASRVTTGELFF
TGTGCCAGCAGGGTAACCACCGGGGAGCTGTTTTTT
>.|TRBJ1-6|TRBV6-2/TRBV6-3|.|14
CVSGWLQFNSPLHF
TGTGTCAGCGGTTGGTTGCAGTTTAATTCACCCCTCCACTTT